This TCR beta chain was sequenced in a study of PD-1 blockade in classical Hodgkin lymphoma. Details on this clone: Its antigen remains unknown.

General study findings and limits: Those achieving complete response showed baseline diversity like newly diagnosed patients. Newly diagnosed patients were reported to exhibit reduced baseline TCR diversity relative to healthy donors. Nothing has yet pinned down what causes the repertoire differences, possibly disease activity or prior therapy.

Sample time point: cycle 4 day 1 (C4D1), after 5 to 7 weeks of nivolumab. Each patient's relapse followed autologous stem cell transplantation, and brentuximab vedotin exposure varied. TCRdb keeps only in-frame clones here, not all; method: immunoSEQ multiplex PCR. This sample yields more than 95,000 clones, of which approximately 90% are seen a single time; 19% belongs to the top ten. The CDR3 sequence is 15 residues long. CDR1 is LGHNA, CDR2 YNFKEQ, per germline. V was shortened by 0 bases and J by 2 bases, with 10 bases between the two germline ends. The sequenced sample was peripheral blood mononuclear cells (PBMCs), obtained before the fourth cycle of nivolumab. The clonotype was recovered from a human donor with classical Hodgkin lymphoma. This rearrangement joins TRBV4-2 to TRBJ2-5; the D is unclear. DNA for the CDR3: TGTGCCAGCAGCCAAGATCTGATGAGGCAAGAGACCCAGTACTTC. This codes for CASSQDLMRQETQYF.